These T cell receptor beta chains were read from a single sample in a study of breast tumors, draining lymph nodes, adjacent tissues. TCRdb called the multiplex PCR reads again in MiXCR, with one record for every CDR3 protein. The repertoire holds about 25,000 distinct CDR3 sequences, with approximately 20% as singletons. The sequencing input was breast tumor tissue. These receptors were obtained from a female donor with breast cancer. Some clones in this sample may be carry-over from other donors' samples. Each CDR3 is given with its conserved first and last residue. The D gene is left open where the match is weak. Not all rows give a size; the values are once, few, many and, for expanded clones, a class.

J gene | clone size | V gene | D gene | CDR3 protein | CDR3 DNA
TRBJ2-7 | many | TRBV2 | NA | CASSEQGRYEQYF | TGTGCCAGCTCTGAGCAGGGCAGGTACGAGCAGTACTTC
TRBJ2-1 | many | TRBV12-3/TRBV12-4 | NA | CASSFGKLQFF | TGTGCCAGCAGTTTCGGGAAATTGCAGTTCTTC
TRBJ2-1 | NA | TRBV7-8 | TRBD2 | CASSSLAGGPLVNEQFF | TGTGCCAGCAGCTCGTTAGCGGGAGGGCCGTTAGTGAATGAGCAGTTCTTC
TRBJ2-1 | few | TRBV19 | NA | CASSYSSGGNEQFF | TGTGCCAGTAGTTATTCTTCCGGCGGGAATGAGCAGTTCTTC
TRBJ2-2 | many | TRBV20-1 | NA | CSAPTTSNTGELFF | TGCAGTGCTCCCACTACTAGCAACACCGGGGAGCTGTTTTTT
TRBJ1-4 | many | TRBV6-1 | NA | CASSDAGGHEKLFF | TGTGCCAGCAGTGATGCCGGGGGGCATGAAAAACTGTTTTTT
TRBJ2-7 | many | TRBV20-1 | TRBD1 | CSARNPGQGMYYEQYF | TGCAGTGCTCGTAATCCGGGACAGGGGATGTACTACGAGCAGTACTTC
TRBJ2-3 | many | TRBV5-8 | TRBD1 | CASSLGIPGQGSDTQYF | TGTGCCAGCAGCCTAGGAATACCGGGACAGGGATCAGATACGCAGTATTTT
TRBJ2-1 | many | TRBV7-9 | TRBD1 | CASSLGTGNDEQFF | TGTGCCAGCAGCTTAGGGACAGGGAACGATGAGCAGTTCTTC
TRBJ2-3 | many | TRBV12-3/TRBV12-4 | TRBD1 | CASSPGQGAHGDTQYF | TGTGCCAGCAGTCCGGGACAGGGGGCGCATGGAGATACGCAGTATTTT
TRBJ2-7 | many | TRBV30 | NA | CAWSVRGDHPHEQYF | TGTGCCTGGAGTGTCCGAGGGGACCACCCCCACGAGCAGTACTTC
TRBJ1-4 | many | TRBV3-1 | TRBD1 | CASSQRTGRNEKLFF | TGTGCCAGCAGCCAGAGGACAGGGCGAAATGAAAAACTGTTTTTT
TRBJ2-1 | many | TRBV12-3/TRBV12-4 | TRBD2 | CASSGGLAGDVLSRLYNEQFF | TGTGCCAGCAGCGGCGGACTAGCGGGAGATGTCTTGAGTCGTCTCTACAATGAGCAGTTCTTC
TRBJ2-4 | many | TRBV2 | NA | CASSDSRGGNIQYF | TGTGCCAGCAGTGATTCTAGGGGGGGTAACATTCAGTACTTC
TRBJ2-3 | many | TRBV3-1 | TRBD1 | CASSPDRGYGTDTQYF | TGTGCCAGCAGCCCAGACAGGGGGTATGGCACAGATACGCAGTATTTT